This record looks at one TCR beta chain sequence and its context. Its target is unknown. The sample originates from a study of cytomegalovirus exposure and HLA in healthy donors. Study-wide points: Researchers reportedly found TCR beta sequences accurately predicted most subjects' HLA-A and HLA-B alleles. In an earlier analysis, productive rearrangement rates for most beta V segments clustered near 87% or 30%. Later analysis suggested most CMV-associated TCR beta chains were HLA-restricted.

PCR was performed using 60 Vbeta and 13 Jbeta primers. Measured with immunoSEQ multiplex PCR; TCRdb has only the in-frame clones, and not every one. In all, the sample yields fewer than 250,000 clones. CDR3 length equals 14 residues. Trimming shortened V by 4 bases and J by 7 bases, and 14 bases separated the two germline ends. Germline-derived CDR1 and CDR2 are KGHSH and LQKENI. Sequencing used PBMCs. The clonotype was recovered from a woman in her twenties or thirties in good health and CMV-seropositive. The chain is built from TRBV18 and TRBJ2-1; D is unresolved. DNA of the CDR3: TGTGCCAGCTCACTTTCTAGAACCCGTAATGAGCAGTTCTTC. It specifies CASSLSRTRNEQFF.